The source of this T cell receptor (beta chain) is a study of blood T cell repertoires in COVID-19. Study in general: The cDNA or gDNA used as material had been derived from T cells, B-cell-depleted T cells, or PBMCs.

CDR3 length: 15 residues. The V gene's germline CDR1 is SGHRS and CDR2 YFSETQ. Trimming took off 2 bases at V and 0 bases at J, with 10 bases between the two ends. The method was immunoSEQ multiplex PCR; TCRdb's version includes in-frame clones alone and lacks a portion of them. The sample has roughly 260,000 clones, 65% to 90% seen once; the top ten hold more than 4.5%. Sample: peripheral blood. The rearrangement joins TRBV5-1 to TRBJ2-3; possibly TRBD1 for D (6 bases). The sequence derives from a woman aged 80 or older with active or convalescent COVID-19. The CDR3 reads CASSFIGQSTDTQYF. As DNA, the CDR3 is TGCGCCAGCAGCTTTATCGGACAGAGCACAGATACGCAGTATTTT.